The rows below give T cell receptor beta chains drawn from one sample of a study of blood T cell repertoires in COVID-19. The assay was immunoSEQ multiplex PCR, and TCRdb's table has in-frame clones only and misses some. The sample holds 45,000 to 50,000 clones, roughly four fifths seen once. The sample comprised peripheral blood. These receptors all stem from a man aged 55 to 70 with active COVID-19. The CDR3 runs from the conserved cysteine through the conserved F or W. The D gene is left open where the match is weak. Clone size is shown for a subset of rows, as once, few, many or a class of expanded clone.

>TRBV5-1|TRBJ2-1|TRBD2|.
TGCGCCAGCAGCGAGACTAGCGGGGTTAATGAGCAGTTCTTC
CASSETSGVNEQFF
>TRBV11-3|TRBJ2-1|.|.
TGTGCCAGCAGTTTAGGGGTCTCACGGAGCTCCTACAATGAGCAGTTCTTC
CASSLGVSRSSYNEQFF
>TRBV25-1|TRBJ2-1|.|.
TGTGCCAGCAGTGACCCAGGGGCGGTTGCCTACAATGAGCAGTTCTTC
CASSDPGAVAYNEQFF
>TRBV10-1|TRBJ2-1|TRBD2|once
TGCGCCAGCACTGCCCAGCGGGGGGGACACAATGAGCAGTTCTTC
CASTAQRGGHNEQFF
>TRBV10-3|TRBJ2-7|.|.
TGTGCCATCAGTTTCGGGCAGGGGAACTACGAGCAGTACTTC
CAISFGQGNYEQYF
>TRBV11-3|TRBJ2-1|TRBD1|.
TGTGCCAGCAGCGGCCCGGGACAGGCGGATGAGCAGTTCTTC
CASSGPGQADEQFF
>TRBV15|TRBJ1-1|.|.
TGTGCCACCAGAACAATCCAGGAGAGGGCCACTGAAGCTTTCTTT
CATRTIQERATEAFF
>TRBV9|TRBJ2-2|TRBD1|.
TGTGCCAGCAGCCCACGACAGGGAACCGGGGAGCTGTTTTTT
CASSPRQGTGELFF
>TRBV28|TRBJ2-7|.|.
TGTGCCAGCAGTGGAGTGGGCTCCTACGAGCAGTACTTC
CASSGVGSYEQYF
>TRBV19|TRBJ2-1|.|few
TGTGCCAGTAGTATCGACAGGGAGGTCGATGAGCAGTTCTTC
CASSIDREVDEQFF
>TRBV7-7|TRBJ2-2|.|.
TGTGCTAGCAGCTTAACCGGGAGTGGGAACGGGGAGCTGTTTTTT
CASSLTGSGNGELFF
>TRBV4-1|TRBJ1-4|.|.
TGCGCCAGCAGCCAAGATCGGGCAGGGAAGCCTGAAAAACTGTTTTTT
CASSQDRAGKPEKLFF
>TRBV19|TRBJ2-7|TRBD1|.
TGTGCCTCAGGACAGGGAGGAACCGAGCAGTACTTC
CASGQGGTEQYF
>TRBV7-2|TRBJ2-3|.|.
TGTGCCAGCAGCTTAGAACAGTTGGATACGCAGTATTTT
CASSLEQLDTQYF
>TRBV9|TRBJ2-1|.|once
TGTGCCAGCAGCGTAGGGCCCAATAACTACAATGAGCAGTTCTTC
CASSVGPNNYNEQFF
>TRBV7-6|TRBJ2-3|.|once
TGTGCCAGCAGCCTCTTCGGTAGCTCCACAGATACGCAGTATTTT
CASSLFGSSTDTQYF
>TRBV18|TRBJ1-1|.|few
TGTGCCAGCTCACCAGTCTCACAGCTGAACACTGAAGCTTTCTTT
CASSPVSQLNTEAFF
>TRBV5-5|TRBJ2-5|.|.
TGTGCCAGCAGCCCCCGTACGCGGGTAGAAGAGACCCAGTACTTC
CASSPRTRVEETQYF
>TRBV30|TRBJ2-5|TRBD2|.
TGTGCCTGGTCATGGTTAGCGGGGGCTGAGACCCAGTACTTC
CAWSWLAGAETQYF